Listed below are T cell receptor beta chains from one sample, sequenced in a study of cytomegalovirus exposure and HLA in healthy donors. TCRdb keeps only in-frame clones here, not all; method: immunoSEQ multiplex PCR. The sample lists 110,000 to 150,000 clones, approximately 89% occurring once. Sequencing was done on a sample of PBMCs. These receptors originate from a man aged 18 to 29 in good health and CMV-seronegative. CDR3s leave out the opening cysteine and the closing phenylalanine or tryptophan. A D gene is named only where the DNA matches it firmly.

d_call j_call v_call cdr3_aa
. TRBJ2-3 TRBV21-1 ARTSGRASRTDTQY
TRBD1 TRBJ1-1 TRBV5-6 ASSPTGENTEAF
. TRBJ1-4 TRBV2 ASAGTSNEKLF
TRBD1 TRBJ1-1 TRBV7-3 ASSLKTGRGVEAF
TRBD2 TRBJ2-5 TRBV10-2 ASIAGGHGTQY
TRBD1 TRBJ1-5 TRBV7-2 ASSLGQGGRPQH
TRBD2 TRBJ2-5 TRBV19 ASAAGLAGVLETQY
TRBD2 TRBJ2-5 TRBV6-4 ASSATSGSQETQY
TRBD1 TRBJ2-3 TRBV10-1 ASSGVPGQGLTDTQY
TRBD2 TRBJ2-1 TRBV7-2 ASSLAGAGGFNEQF
TRBD2 TRBJ2-3 TRBV7-9 ARVEAGDPSHTQY
TRBD1 TRBJ1-5 TRBV6-5 ASKSLTGNQPQH
TRBD1 TRBJ1-2 TRBV5-1 ASSLGGTGVNYGYT
. TRBJ2-1 TRBV19 ASSFGPNEQF
TRBD1 TRBJ1-4 TRBV7-9 ASSLHRGTNEKLF
TRBD2 TRBJ2-1 TRBV6-4 ASSPGTTDYNEQF
. TRBJ2-7 TRBV5-1 ASSSLRGGSRSYEQY
TRBD1 TRBJ2-7 TRBV5-1 ASNQGQGVPYEQY
TRBD1 TRBJ2-2 TRBV10-1 ASSGQGAGELF
. TRBJ1-3 TRBV7-8 ASSRRGDSGNTIY
. TRBJ1-1 TRBV30 AWSVVGGTEAF
TRBD1 TRBJ1-2 TRBV9 ASSVAGQGNGYT
TRBD1 TRBJ1-4 TRBV6-4 ASRPQTEDRVREKLF
. TRBJ1-1 TRBV7-3 ASSPGGNTEAF
TRBD2 TRBJ2-4 TRBV28 ASSLSGGNIQY
TRBD1 TRBJ1-2 TRBV6-5 ATLGQGIYGYT
TRBD2 TRBJ2-7 TRBV30 AWTTPQRGGYEQY
TRBD2 TRBJ2-5 TRBV27 ASSPVGEAGVQETQY
TRBD2 TRBJ2-1 TRBV13 ASSLGLAVGYNEQF
. TRBJ1-3 TRBV6-6 ASQNTGSGNTIY
. TRBJ1-1 TRBV2 ASSSDRTENTEAF
TRBD1 TRBJ1-1 TRBV4-3 ASSQEKDRATTEAF
. TRBJ2-1 TRBV28 ASSSDLNNEQF
TRBD2 TRBJ2-1 TRBV4-1 ASSQESRLAGAGEQF
. TRBJ2-1 TRBV6-1 ASSSSRNEQF
TRBD1 TRBJ2-1 TRBV9 ASSAAGGANNEQF
. TRBJ2-7 TRBV5-1 ASSLDRSYEQY
. TRBJ2-2 TRBV19 ASSIDLAGFGDTGELF
. TRBJ2-3 TRBV27 ASSFLSTDTQY
. TRBJ1-2 TRBV6-5 ASRNSGGATYGYT
. TRBJ1-2 TRBV6-5 ASSYSPGGRDYGYT
TRBD1 TRBJ1-2 TRBV5-6 ASSPDRAYGYT
TRBD2 TRBJ2-1 TRBV27 ASSLGTSGRNEQF
. TRBJ1-5 TRBV6-6 ASSSGRTQPQH
. TRBJ1-2 TRBV10-3 AISESPPAEYYGYT
. TRBJ2-3 TRBV10-3 AIKPSRSTDTQY
TRBD1 TRBJ1-1 TRBV7-9 ASSLTGQGVF
. TRBJ2-3 TRBV4-3 ASSPRSSLGATDTQY